The 20 T cell receptor beta chains presented below share a single source sample, sequenced in a study of preoperative IRX-2 immunotherapy in early breast cancer (dated by TCRdb to between 2018 and 2021). The meaning of the sample's treatment or condition label: preoperative locoregional IRX-2 cytokine immunotherapy. Library preparation used the immunoSEQ multiplex PCR assay. TCRdb obtained this table from immuneACCESS and retained in-frame rearrangements with V and J assigned. These tables miss some clones; where compared with another copy, unresolved V genes account for less than half of the shortfall, and the remainder is unexplained. For this sample the table gives approximately 98,000 clones, of which around 86% were detected only once. The leading ten clones occupy over 2% of the sample. This material consisted of tumor tissue, taken after IRX-2 immunotherapy. These receptors were obtained from a human donor with breast cancer.

The chain combines TRBV18 with TRBJ2-1; the D is unclear. The CDR3 runs to 13 residues. With 1 base removed from V and 4 bases from J, the gap between germline ends came to 5 bases. Germline values: CDR1 KGHSH, CDR2 LQKENI. The CDR3 reads CASSPLDYNEQFF. Written as DNA, the CDR3 is TGTGCCAGCTCACCACTTGATTACAATGAGCAGTTCTTC.

The chain recombines TRBV7-6 with TRBJ1-1; tentative D call: TRBD1 (6 bases). CDR1 and CDR2 from the germline V gene are SGHVS and FNYEAQ. The CDR3 totals 15 residues. The V end lost 3 bases, the J end lost 7 bases, and 18 bases lay between the germline ends. CDR3 amino acids: CASSFSDSGASEAFF. The DNA of the CDR3 is TGTGCCAGCAGCTTCTCGGACAGCGGGGCTAGTGAAGCTTTCTTT.

V and J are TRBV29-1 and TRBJ2-3; 14 nucleotides match TRBD2. Trimming removed 4 bases from V and 3 bases from J; junction bases left unmatched: 9. Germline lookup yields CDR1 SQVTM and CDR2 ANQGSEA. This CDR3 spans 17 amino acids. CDR3 sequence reads: CSVAGTSGSGETDTQYF. CDR3 bases: TGCAGCGTTGCAGGGACTAGCGGGAGTGGAGAGACAGATACGCAGTATTTT.

This chain uses TRBV29-1 with TRBJ2-5; D might be TRBD1 or TRBD2, each matching 5 bases. This CDR3 comprises 13 residues. V gave up 2 bases and J gave up 5 bases, with 12 bases separating them. Germline values: CDR1 SQVTM, CDR2 ANQGSEA. The CDR3 protein is CSVEWGKRETQYF. CDR3 nucleotides: TGCAGCGTTGAATGGGGGAAGCGGGAGACCCAGTACTTC.

The chain has TRBV5-1 and TRBJ2-5; 8 bases are a match to TRBD2. Germline V gives CDR1 SGHRS, CDR2 YFSETQ. This CDR3 has 15 amino acids. Germline trimming cut 0 bases from V and 5 bases from J; bases unmatched to any gene: 6. The CDR3 DNA reads as TGCGCCAGCAGCTTGGTGGTAGCGGGATCCGAGACCCAGTACTTC. Amino acid sequence: CASSLVVAGSETQYF. The whole variable domain, filled in from reference TRBV5-1 and TRBJ2-5, reads KAGVTQTPRYLIKTRGQQVTLSCSPISGHRSVSWYQQTPGQGLQFLFEYFSETQRNKGNFPGRFSGRQFSNSRSEMNVSTLELGDSALYLCASSLVVAGSETQYFGPGTRLLVL.

The sample holds one count of this clone. V gene TRBV9 combines with J gene TRBJ2-2, with D maybe TRBD2 (6 bases). This CDR3 contains 16 residues. Germline V gives CDR1 SGDLS, CDR2 YYNGEE. Trimming took off 0 bases at V and 6 bases at J, with 15 bases between the two ends. DNA of the CDR3: TGTGCCAGCAGCGTAGTGGGACTTCAAGGGGCCGGGGAGCTGTTTTTT. It is translated as CASSVVGLQGAGELFF.

In this sample, this clone turned up once. The J gene is TRBJ2-3, the V gene TRBV28, with 14 bases fitting TRBD2. Trimming took 3 bases from V and 6 from J; bases not matched to a gene: 5. This CDR3 comprises 16 residues. Germline CDR1 and CDR2: MDHEN and SYDVKM. The chain's CDR3 is CASSFAGLAGADTQYF. The CDR3 bases are TGTGCCAGCAGTTTCGCGGGACTAGCGGGAGCCGATACGCAGTATTTT.

J is TRBJ2-7 and V is TRBV6-8; 10 bases agree with TRBD1. This CDR3 has 16 residues. CDR1 and CDR2 from the germline V gene are MNHGY and SAAAGT. Trimming at V came to 0 bases and at J to 4 bases, leaving 6 bases not matched to a gene. CDR3 sequence (DNA): TGTGCCAGCAGTTACTCCGGGGGACAGGGGTCGTACGAGCAGTACTTC. Protein sequence: CASSYSGGQGSYEQYF.

This clone was detected only a few times. CDR3 protein: CASNGREGLSETQYF. The CDR3 DNA reads TGTGCCAGCAATGGGCGGGAGGGCCTTTCGGAGACCCAGTACTTC. J is TRBJ2-5 and V is TRBV6-8; 9 bases are a match to TRBD2. Germline V lookup: CDR1 MNHGY, CDR2 SAAAGT. Trimming at V came to 7 bases and at J to 5 bases, leaving 11 bases not matched to a gene. This CDR3 has 15 amino acids.

The rearrangement joins TRBV11-1 to TRBJ1-1, with D possibly TRBD1 on 6 matching bases. Trimming pared 5 bases from V and 7 bases from J, leaving 20 bases between. The CDR3 runs 15 residues. From germline, CDR1 is SGHAT and CDR2 FQDESV (reference sequence). The CDR3 DNA reads TGTGCCAGCAGCAGAGAGCGGGGGGGCGCGGATGAAGCTTTCTTT. As protein: CASSRERGGADEAFF. Based on the CDR3 plus reference TRBV11-1 and TRBJ1-1, the full variable domain is EAEVAQSPRYKITEKSQAVAFWCDPISGHATLYWYRQILGQGPELLVQFQDESVVDDSQLPKDRFSAERLKGVDSTLKIQPAELGDSAMYLCASSRERGGADEAFFGQGTRLTVV.

The chain carries TRBV28 and TRBJ2-7; a possible D gene is TRBD2 (5 bases). The V gene's germline CDR1 is MDHEN and CDR2 SYDVKM. CDR3 size: 13 residues. The DNA for the CDR3 is TGTGCAGCCTCGGGGTGGCCAACCTACGAGCAGTACTTC. Amino acids: CAASGWPTYEQYF.

The rearrangement uses TRBV7-7 and TRBJ1-6; no firm D call. The V end was cut by 4 bases, the J end by 9 bases, with 16 bases between. Per germline, CDR1 SSHAT and CDR2 FNYEAQ (reference sequence). This CDR3 has 15 amino acids. This CDR3 reads CASSSGRIASSPLHF. The CDR3 nucleotides are TGTGCCAGCAGCTCTGGCAGGATCGCAAGTTCACCCCTCCACTTT.

The rearrangement uses TRBV30 and TRBJ2-2, with D tentatively TRBD1 (5 bases). This CDR3 has 15 amino acids. V lost 5 bases, J lost 3 bases, and 16 bases lay in between. Germline CDR1 and CDR2: GTSNPN and SVGIG (reference sequence). CDR3 nucleotide sequence: TGTGCCTGGGGTCCCTTTGACAGATACACCGGGGAGCTGTTTTTT. The encoded protein is CAWGPFDRYTGELFF.

The rearrangement joins TRBV28 to TRBJ2-7; 10 positions agree with TRBD1. Germline loops: CDR1 MDHEN, CDR2 SYDVKM. After removal of 6 bases from V and 5 bases from J, the junction contained 13 bases not matched to a gene. CDR3 length: 16 residues. This CDR3 is CASRPSPGQGSHEQYF. In nucleotides, the CDR3 is TGTGCCAGCAGACCTAGCCCGGGACAGGGGTCCCACGAGCAGTACTTC.

The chain combines TRBV5-1 with TRBJ2-7; D not certain. The CDR3 consists of 15 residues. Germline V CDR1 and CDR2: SGHRS, YFSETQ. Trimming stripped 4 bases from V and 0 bases from J, with 14 bases between. CDR3 nucleotides: TGCGCCAGCAGCCCGATGGCCGGGCTCTCCTACGAGCAGTACTTC. It codes for CASSPMAGLSYEQYF.

This rearrangement joins TRBV18 to TRBJ2-1; D unresolved. CDR1 and CDR2 from the germline V gene are KGHSH and LQKENI. The CDR3 contains 16 residues. Trimming cost V 3 bases and J 5 bases, with 17 bases left between them. The CDR3 bases are TGTGCCAGCTCACCCCTCGGGCTGACGGAGAACAATGAGCAGTTCTTC. Translated: CASSPLGLTENNEQFF.

This chain connects TRBV1 to TRBJ2-5; the table assigns TRBD1, which was not confirmed against the DNA. TRBV1 is classified as a pseudogene. This CDR3 spans 16 amino acids. DNA of the CDR3: TGCGCCAGCAGCTTGAGCGCCCAGGGGCCCCAAGAGACCCAGTACTTC. Translating it yields CASSLSAQGPQETQYF.

The rearrangement joins TRBV19 to TRBJ1-2; the D gene is possibly TRBD1 (5 bases). CDR1 is LNHDA, CDR2 SQIVND, per germline (reference sequence). Trimming removed 10 bases at V and 8 bases at J, with 26 bases between. CDR3 length: 15 amino acids. CDR3 DNA sequence: TGTGCCACCTCAACTGGCGTGGGAAGCTGGGACGGCTACACCTTC. It translates to CATSTGVGSWDGYTF.

The V gene is TRBV14, the J gene TRBJ1-1; no firm D call. Trimming removed 0 bases from V and 4 bases from J, with 6 bases in between. This CDR3 is built from 13 residues. CDR1 SGHDN and CDR2 FVKESK come from the germline V gene. The CDR3 is CASSQELGTEAFF. The CDR3 DNA reads TGTGCCAGCAGCCAAGAACTAGGCACTGAAGCTTTCTTT.

The chain joins TRBV6-8 to TRBJ1-6; D might be TRBD1 (6 bases). The CDR3 spans 15 residues. From germline, CDR1 is MNHGY and CDR2 SAAAGT. The V end was cut by 7 bases, the J end by 7 bases, with 17 bases between. CDR3: CASTFGGAGNSPLHF. CDR3 nucleotide sequence: TGTGCCAGCACCTTCGGGGGGGCAGGCAATTCACCCCTCCACTTT.